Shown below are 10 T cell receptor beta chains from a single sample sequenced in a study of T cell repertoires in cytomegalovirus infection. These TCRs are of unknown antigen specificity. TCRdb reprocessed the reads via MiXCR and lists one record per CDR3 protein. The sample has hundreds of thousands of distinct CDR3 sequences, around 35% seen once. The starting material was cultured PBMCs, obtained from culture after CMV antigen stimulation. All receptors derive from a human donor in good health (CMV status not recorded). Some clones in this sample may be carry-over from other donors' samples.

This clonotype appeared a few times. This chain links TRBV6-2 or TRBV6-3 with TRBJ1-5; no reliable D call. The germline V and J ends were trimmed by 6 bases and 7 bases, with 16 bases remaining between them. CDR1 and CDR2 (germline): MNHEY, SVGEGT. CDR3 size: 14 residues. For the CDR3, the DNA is TGTGCCAGCAGCCCCGGAGTCTCGGGCCAGCCCCAGCATTTT. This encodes CASSPGVSGQPQHF.

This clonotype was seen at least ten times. The CDR3 loop is CASSLVSGSVHEQYF. The CDR3 nucleotides read TGTGCCAGCAGCTTAGTTAGCGGGAGCGTCCACGAGCAGTACTTC. The J gene is TRBJ2-7, the V gene TRBV7-2, with 9 bases aligning to TRBD2. CDR1 SGHTA and CDR2 FQGNSA come from the germline V gene. This CDR3 has 15 amino acids. J was trimmed by 5 bases and V by 1 base; bases with no gene match: 6.

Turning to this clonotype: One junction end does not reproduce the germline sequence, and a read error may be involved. The CDR3, as DNA: TGTGCCAGCAGCCTACCGAACACTGAAGCTTTATTT. Its translation: CASSLPNTEALF. The V and J genes are TRBV7-4 and TRBJ1-1; the D is unclear. The germline V gene encodes CDR1 SGHVT and CDR2 SQSDAQ. The CDR3 covers 12 residues.

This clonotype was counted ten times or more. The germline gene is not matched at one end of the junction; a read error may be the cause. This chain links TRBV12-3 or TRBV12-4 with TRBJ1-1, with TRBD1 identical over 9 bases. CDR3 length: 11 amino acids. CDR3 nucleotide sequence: TGTGCCAGCAGCTTAGGACAGGGGGCTTTCTTT. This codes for CASSLGQGAFF.

In DNA, the CDR3 is TGTGCCAGCAGCTTAGCGCTGGGGGGACTAGCGGGGACCAATGAGCAGTTCTTC. Its protein is CASSLALGGLAGTNEQFF. The chain links TRBV7-2 to TRBJ2-1; 13 bases match TRBD2. J lost 6 bases, V lost 0 bases, and 8 bases had no gene match. This CDR3 comprises 18 residues. Germline V gene sequence: CDR1 SGHTA, CDR2 FQGNSA.

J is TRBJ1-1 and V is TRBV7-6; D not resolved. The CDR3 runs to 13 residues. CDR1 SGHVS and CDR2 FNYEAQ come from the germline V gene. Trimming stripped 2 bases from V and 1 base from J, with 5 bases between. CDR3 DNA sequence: TGTGCCAGCAGCTTAAAAGAGAACACTGAAGCTTTCTTT. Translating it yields CASSLKENTEAFF.

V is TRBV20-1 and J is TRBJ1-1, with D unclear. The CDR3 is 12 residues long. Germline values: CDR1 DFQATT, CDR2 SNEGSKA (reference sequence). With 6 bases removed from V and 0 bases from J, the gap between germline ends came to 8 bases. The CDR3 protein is CSAQNMNTEAFF. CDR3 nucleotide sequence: TGCAGTGCCCAAAACATGAACACTGAAGCTTTCTTT.

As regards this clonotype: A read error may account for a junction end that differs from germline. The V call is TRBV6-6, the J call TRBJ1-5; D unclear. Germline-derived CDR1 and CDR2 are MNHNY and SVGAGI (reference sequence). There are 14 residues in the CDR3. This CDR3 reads CASCYSPADQPQHF. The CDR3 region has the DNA TGTGCCAGCTGTTACTCGCCCGCGGATCAGCCCCAGCATTTT.

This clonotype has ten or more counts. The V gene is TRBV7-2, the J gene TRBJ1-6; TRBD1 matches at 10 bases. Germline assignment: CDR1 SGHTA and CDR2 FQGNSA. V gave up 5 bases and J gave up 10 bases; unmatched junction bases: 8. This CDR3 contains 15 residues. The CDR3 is CASSPRQGARSPLHF. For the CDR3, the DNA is TGTGCCAGCAGCCCGAGACAGGGGGCGAGGTCACCCCTCCACTTT.

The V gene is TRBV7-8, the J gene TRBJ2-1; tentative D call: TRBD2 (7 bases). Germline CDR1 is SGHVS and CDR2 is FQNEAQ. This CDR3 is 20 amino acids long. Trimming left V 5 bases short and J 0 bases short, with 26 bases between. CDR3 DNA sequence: TGTGCCAGCAGCGTACCCGGGACTCCGGGGGGCCTTTCCTCCTACAATGAGCAGTTCTTC. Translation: CASSVPGTPGGLSSYNEQFF.